The T cell receptor (beta chain) under discussion was sequenced for a study of blood T cell repertoires in COVID-19. About the research overall: From T cells, B-cell-depleted T cells, or PBMCs came the material, which was cDNA or gDNA.

Assay used: immunoSEQ multiplex PCR; TCRdb lists only in-frame clones, some missing. The table lists around 85,000 clones, 80% to 90% of them singletons. V lost 4 bases to trimming and J lost 1 base, with 13 bases between them. The CDR3 length is 15 residues. Germline CDR1 KGHDR, CDR2 SFDVKD. The sequence came from a woman aged 50 to 60 with acute COVID-19. This chain links TRBV24-1 with TRBJ2-7; possibly TRBD2 for D (6 bases). Source material: PBMCs or T cells enriched from blood (not recorded which). Here the CDR3 DNA reads TGTGCCACCAGTGAAGGTAGCGGACCATCCTACGAGCAGTACTTC. Protein product: CATSEGSGPSYEQYF.